This TCR beta chain was identified in a study of cytomegalovirus exposure and HLA in healthy donors. Findings of the study overall: As a later analysis revealed, the rate of TCR association differed by HLA locus, with DRB1 most and HLA-C fewest. There were some public TCRs occurring in many donors, but most TCR sequences were rare.

To note about this clone: What it binds is not known.

This CDR3 contains 13 residues. Germline V gene data show CDR1 as SGDLS and CDR2 as YYNGEE. V was trimmed by 0 bases and J by 9 bases, leaving 10 bases between them. Primers: 60 Vbeta forward and 13 Jbeta reverse. Sequencing used immunoSEQ multiplex PCR; TCRdb keeps in-frame clones, though not all of them. This sample carries more than 85,000 clones, under 80% of them seen once, and the ten largest clones take roughly a tenth. The V gene is TRBV9, the J gene TRBJ2-1, with D possibly being TRBD2 (5 bases). The specimen was PBMCs. The receptor was isolated from a man aged 25 to 40 in good health and CMV-seropositive. CDR3 coding DNA: TGTGCCAGCAGCGTAGACCCGGGGTTTGAGCAGTTCTTC. Residues: CASSVDPGFEQFF.